This T cell receptor (beta chain) comes out of a study of identical twins. Points from the study as a whole: Out-of-frame alpha sequences common to twins exhibited a surplus of low generation probability. There were fewer insertions in abundant cord blood beta clonotypes, but memory repertoires showed no such pattern.

Healthy Caucasians supplied all donations. A template switching step contributed a universal primer site, while unique molecular identifiers were present in the cDNA. MiXCR, applied by TCRdb to the 5' RACE reads, yields one record per CDR3 protein. The sample records about 1.7 million distinct CDR3 sequences, less than 35% being singletons. After removal of 5 bases from V and 3 bases from J, the junction contained 8 bases not matched to a gene. The CDR3 is 15 residues long. Germline CDR1 reads SGHTA; CDR2 reads FQGNSA. A few counts support this clonotype. Its antigen is not known. The chain has TRBV7-2 and TRBJ2-5; 8 bases line up with TRBD1. The origin of this receptor is a newborn girl in good health. The sequenced sample was cord blood. In DNA form, the CDR3 reads TGTGCCAGCAGCCGTTTCGGACAGGGAAAAGAGACCCAGTACTTC. Translating it yields CASSRFGQGKETQYF. Complete variable domain (other parts from reference TRBV7-2 and TRBJ2-5): GAGVSQSPSNKVTEKGKDVELRCDPISGHTALYWYRQSLGQGLEFLIYFQGNSAPDKSGLPSDRFSAERTGGSVSTLTIQRTQQEDSAVYLCASSRFGQGKETQYFGPGTRLLVL.